The 29 T cell receptor beta chains below were found in one sample sequenced in a study of CD8 T cells in Susac syndrome. RNA in amounts of about 0.5 to 1 ug was reverse transcribed with random hexamers. Via MiXCR, TCRdb re-called the immunoSEQ multiplex PCR reads, giving one row per CDR3 protein. The table lists tens of thousands of distinct CDR3 sequences, around 96% of them singletons. Sequencing was carried out using CD8+ T cells from PBMCs. The receptors shown here come from a human donor with Susac syndrome.

This chain uses TRBV23-1 with TRBJ2-6; D is perhaps TRBD1 (5 bases). TRBV23-1 is annotated as an ORF whose role is uncertain. This CDR3 has 16 residues. V shed 8 bases and J shed 0 bases, with 14 bases lying between them. CDR3 region: CASPQGETSGANVLTF. The CDR3 DNA reads as TGCGCCAGCCCCCAAGGGGAAACCTCTGGGGCCAACGTCCTGACTTTC.

The chain combines TRBV20-1 with TRBJ1-2, with 7 bases that match TRBD1. The CDR3 consists of 10 residues. The V gene's germline CDR1 is DFQATT and CDR2 SNEGSKA (reference sequence). V trimming: 6 bases; J trimming: 13 bases; junction bases outside the gene matches: 8. CDR3 DNA sequence: TGCAGTGCCGGGGCAGACAGGGTCACCTTC. Protein product: CSAGADRVTF.

This clonotype was counted between two and nine times. V usage is TRBV6-1 and J usage is TRBJ1-5; D might be TRBD1 (6 bases). This CDR3 is 14 amino acids long. The V gene's germline CDR1 is MNHNS and CDR2 SASEGT. V shed 5 bases and J shed 7 bases, with 15 bases lying between them. The CDR3 DNA reads as TGTGCCAGCAGTTTCCAGGGGTTTGGCCAGCCCCAGCATTTT. Translation: CASSFQGFGQPQHF.

This rearrangement joins TRBV3-1 to TRBJ1-2; D is uncertain. V was pared by 0 bases and J by 8 bases, with 10 bases between. Germline lookup yields CDR1 LGHDT and CDR2 YNNKEL (reference sequence). The CDR3 is 13 amino acids. CDR3: CASSQDLDLGYTF. CDR3 DNA sequence: TGTGCCAGCAGCCAAGATTTAGATTTAGGCTACACCTTC.

The J gene is TRBJ2-2, the V gene TRBV24-1; D possibly matches TRBD1 or TRBD2 (6 bases each). The V end was cut by 3 bases, the J end by 0 bases, with 13 bases between. This CDR3 comprises 17 residues. Germline-derived CDR1 and CDR2 are KGHDR and SFDVKD. CDR3 sequence: CATSDGGQLTNTGELFF. CDR3 sequence (DNA): TGTGCCACCAGTGATGGGGGGCAGCTGACGAACACCGGGGAGCTGTTTTTT.

The rearrangement uses TRBV20-1 and TRBJ2-5, with TRBD1 matching over 11 bases. The V segment lost 5 bases and the J segment 5 bases; nucleotides outside the gene matches: 4. CDR3 length: 13 residues. The V gene's germline CDR1 is DFQATT and CDR2 SNEGSKA (reference sequence). CDR3 in DNA: TGCAGTGCTCTGGACAGGGGGCATGAGACCCAGTACTTC. Translated, it gives CSALDRGHETQYF.

The chain employs TRBV7-2 and TRBJ2-3, with 8 bases fitting TRBD2. The germline V gene has CDR1 SGHTA and CDR2 FQGNSA. V dropped 5 bases and J dropped 2; count of bases not matched to a gene: 9. The CDR3 is 16 residues long. The CDR3 protein is CASSPRAGGFTDTQYF. The CDR3 nucleotides are TGTGCCAGCAGCCCGCGGGCGGGGGGATTCACAGATACGCAGTATTTT.

V gene TRBV20-1 combines with J gene TRBJ2-7; 8 positions agree with TRBD1. Germline assignment: CDR1 DFQATT and CDR2 SNEGSKA (reference sequence). CDR3 size: 15 residues. Unmatched junction bases numbered 9, after V lost 1 base and J lost 4 bases. CDR3 residues: CSARATDRESYEQYF. Written as DNA, the CDR3 is TGCAGTGCTAGAGCTACGGACAGGGAGTCGTACGAGCAGTACTTC.

V is TRBV30 and J is TRBJ1-2, with unresolved D. The CDR3 loop spans 14 amino acids. With 4 bases removed from V and 0 bases from J, the gap between germline ends came to 12 bases. CDR1 GTSNPN and CDR2 SVGIG come from the germline V gene (reference sequence). The CDR3 here is CAWISTKPNYGYTF. In nucleotides, the CDR3 is TGTGCCTGGATCTCGACGAAACCTAACTATGGCTACACCTTC.

The rearrangement links TRBV5-6 to TRBJ2-6; 11 bases fit TRBD1. V shed 5 bases and J 4 bases; nucleotides not matched to a gene: 11. CDR1 and CDR2 (germline): SGHDT, YYEEEE. The CDR3 totals 18 residues. CDR3: CASRSRTGGASGANVLTF. As DNA, the CDR3 is TGTGCCAGCAGATCTCGGACAGGGGGCGCATCAGGGGCCAACGTCCTGACTTTC. The full variable domain, its missing parts supplied by reference TRBV5-6 and TRBJ2-6, is DAGVTQSPTHLIKTRGQQVTLRCSPKSGHDTVSWYQQALGQGPQFIFQYYEEEERQRGNFPDRFSGHQFPNYSSELNVNALLLGDSALYLCASRSRTGGASGANVLTFGAGSRLTVL.

A single count supports this clonotype. The gene calls are TRBV30 and TRBJ2-1; 14 nucleotides line up with TRBD2. Germline V gives CDR1 GTSNPN, CDR2 SVGIG (reference sequence). The CDR3 is made up of 15 amino acids. The V and J ends lost 2 bases and 8 bases, in that order; junction bases with no gene match: 5. The CDR3 is CAWSKTSGGADEQFF. CDR3 nucleotides: TGTGCCTGGAGTAAGACTAGCGGGGGGGCTGATGAGCAGTTCTTC.

The V gene is TRBV10-3, the J gene TRBJ1-1; maybe TRBD1 (5 bases). Germline CDR1 and CDR2: ENHRY and SYGVKD. The CDR3 has 12 amino acids. The V and J ends lost 6 bases and 1 base respectively, with 6 bases between them. Written as DNA, the CDR3 is TGTGCCATCAGCAGGGAGAACACTGAAGCTTTCTTT. Protein sequence: CAISRENTEAFF.

The chain has TRBV29-1 and TRBJ1-1; D ambiguous. Looked up from germline, CDR1 is SQVTM and CDR2 is ANQGSEA. V shed 6 bases and J shed 3 bases, with 8 bases lying between them. CDR3 size: 11 residues. The DNA for the CDR3 is TGCAGCGTGGGCATGCACACTGAAGCTTTCTTT. Translation gives CSVGMHTEAFF.

The chain is built from TRBV7-9 and TRBJ1-6; D is unresolved. CDR1 is SEHNR, CDR2 FQNEAQ, per germline (reference sequence). The CDR3 is 14 amino acids. V was shortened by 9 bases and J by 7 bases, with 16 bases between the two germline ends. The DNA of the CDR3 is TGTGCCAGTTCTCTTATAAAACAGAATTCACCCCTCCACTTT. This encodes CASSLIKQNSPLHF.

DNA for the CDR3: TGTGCCAGCAGCTTAGTTACAGGGGGACACGAGCAGTACTTC. This encodes CASSLVTGGHEQYF. The chain couples TRBV7-9 to TRBJ2-7; 8 positions match TRBD1. CDR1 is SEHNR, CDR2 FQNEAQ, per germline (reference sequence). CDR3 length: 14 residues. Unmatched junction bases numbered 4, after V lost 1 base and J lost 5 bases.

The chain carries TRBV11-3 and TRBJ2-4; D is tentatively TRBD1 or TRBD2 (7 bases each). Between the trimmed V and J ends, which lost 5 bases and 0 bases, there was a span of 14 bases. Germline CDR1 and CDR2: SGHNT and YENEEA. The CDR3 is made up of 16 amino acids. CDR3 in amino acids: CASSHPGGVAKNIQYF. In nucleotides, the CDR3 is TGTGCCAGCAGCCATCCAGGGGGGGTAGCCAAAAACATTCAGTACTTC.

J is TRBJ1-1 and V is TRBV15; D call uncertain. Germline V gene lookup returns CDR1 LNHNV and CDR2 YYDKDF (reference sequence). The CDR3 has 12 residues. V was pared by 8 bases and J by 3 bases, with 10 bases between. The CDR3 spells CATGSGDTEAFF. CDR3 sequence (DNA): TGTGCCACCGGGAGCGGGGACACTGAAGCTTTCTTT.

The chain combines TRBV9 with TRBJ2-7; unclear D gene. There are 16 residues in the CDR3. Germline V gives CDR1 SGDLS, CDR2 YYNGEE. Between the trimmed V and J ends, which lost 4 bases and 2 bases, there was a span of 19 bases. CDR3 amino acids: CASSPVPAPNPYEQYF. CDR3 DNA: TGTGCCAGCAGCCCCGTTCCGGCACCCAACCCCTACGAGCAGTACTTC.

The genes are TRBV29-1 and TRBJ1-4; 8 bases line up with TRBD1. From germline, CDR1 is SQVTM and CDR2 ANQGSEA. J lost 8 bases, V lost 5 bases, and 10 bases had no gene match. The CDR3 loop spans 14 amino acids. For the CDR3, the DNA is TGCAGCGTTCAGGACAGGGCCGGGAGAGAAAAACTGTTTTTT. This sequence encodes CSVQDRAGREKLFF. Drawing the rest from reference TRBV29-1 and TRBJ1-4, the complete variable domain is SAVISQKPSRDICQRGTSLTIQCQVDSQVTMMFWYRQQPGQSLTLIATANQGSEATYESGFVIDKFPISRPNLTFSTLTVSNMSPEDSSIYLCSVQDRAGREKLFFGSGTQLSVL.

V and J are TRBV24-1 and TRBJ2-7, with a tentative D call TRBD2 (6 bases). The CDR3 contains 15 residues. The germline V gene has CDR1 KGHDR and CDR2 SFDVKD. Trimming left V 3 bases short and J 3 bases short, with 14 bases between. In DNA, the CDR3 is TGTGCCACCAGTGATGAGGAGGGACTCCACTACGAGCAGTACTTC. Its protein product is CATSDEEGLHYEQYF.

The genes are TRBV29-1 and TRBJ1-1; D uncertain. With 8 bases removed from V and 4 bases from J, the gap between germline ends came to 14 bases. CDR3 length equals 12 residues. Germline CDR1 reads SQVTM; CDR2 reads ANQGSEA. The CDR3 sequence: CSYDPGGTEAFF. The CDR3 region has the DNA TGCAGCTACGACCCGGGAGGCACTGAAGCTTTCTTT.

This chain joins TRBV30 and TRBJ1-5; D uncertain. Trimming left V 0 bases short and J 0 bases short, with 6 bases between. In germline, CDR1 is GTSNPN, CDR2 SVGIG (reference sequence). This CDR3 contains 14 residues. CDR3 sequence reads: CAWSVARSNQPQHF. CDR3 sequence (DNA): TGTGCCTGGAGTGTAGCCCGTAGCAATCAGCCCCAGCATTTT.

The chain has TRBV27 and TRBJ2-1; 9 positions match TRBD1. CDR1 is MNHEY, CDR2 SMNVEV, per germline (reference sequence). After removal of 6 bases from V and 4 bases from J, the junction contained 7 bases not matched to a gene. CDR3 length: 15 residues. In DNA, the CDR3 is TGTGCCAGCAGCTCTACAGGGGGCACTTACAATGAGCAGTTCTTC. This gives the protein CASSSTGGTYNEQFF.

V and J are TRBV4-1 and TRBJ2-7, with D hard to call. V was clipped by 3 bases and J by 3 bases, with 18 bases between them. Germline CDR1 reads MGHRA; CDR2 reads YSYEKL. The CDR3 contains 16 residues. The CDR3 DNA reads as TGCGCCAGCAGCCAGTTGAGCGAGGTGGGGATCTACGAGCAGTACTTC. Translation: CASSQLSEVGIYEQYF.

CDR3 bases: TGTGCCAGCAGTATTGGACAGTTCACTGAAGCTTTCTTT. Amino acids: CASSIGQFTEAFF. The gene calls are TRBV2 and TRBJ1-1; D is possibly TRBD1 (6 bases). CDR3 length: 13 amino acids. Germline CDR1 and CDR2: SNHLY and FYNNEI. V was trimmed by 5 bases and J by 4 bases, leaving 11 bases between them.

This rearrangement joins TRBV5-6 to TRBJ1-2; 7 nucleotides agree with TRBD1. Per germline, CDR1 SGHDT and CDR2 YYEEEE. V was clipped by 4 bases and J by 0 bases; unmatched bases: 9. This CDR3 spans 16 amino acids. The CDR3 reads CASSPTTGAANYGYTF. CDR3 coding DNA: TGTGCCAGCAGCCCGACCACAGGGGCGGCTAACTATGGCTACACCTTC.

This sequence joins TRBV30 and TRBJ2-7; no firm D call. CDR1 is GTSNPN, CDR2 SVGIG, per germline (reference sequence). This CDR3 has 12 residues. V was cut by 2 bases and J by 5 bases, with 10 bases left in between. The CDR3 reads CAWSSSIDEQYF. CDR3 DNA: TGTGCCTGGAGTTCCAGTATCGACGAGCAGTACTTC.

The chain links TRBV18 to TRBJ2-3; TRBD1 matches 8 bases. Trimming at V came to 5 bases and at J to 5 bases, leaving 6 bases not matched to a gene. Per germline, CDR1 KGHSH and CDR2 LQKENI. This CDR3 spans 14 amino acids. DNA of the CDR3: TGTGCCAGCTCAGTTGGACAGGGCGGAGATACGCAGTATTTT. Translated: CASSVGQGGDTQYF.

This chain connects TRBV12-3 or TRBV12-4 to TRBJ1-6; D gene uncertain. Trimming pared 7 bases from V and 4 bases from J, leaving 11 bases between. There are 14 residues in the CDR3. The CDR3 coding sequence is TGTGCCAGCACCCCGGACGGGTATAATTCACCCCTCCACTTT. Its protein product is CASTPDGYNSPLHF.